A selection of T cell receptor beta chains follows, all from one sample in a study of shared clonotypes between healthy human individuals. Sequencing was performed with immunoSEQ multiplex PCR; in TCRdb, only in-frame clones are kept and a portion is missing. The profile shows roughly 1.5 million clones, 95% to 99% of them singletons. Sequencing was done on a sample of naive CD4+ T cells sorted from blood. The receptors were sampled from a man aged 30 to 45 in good health. Both conserved end residues are part of each CDR3. D genes are given only for firm matches. Rows may omit the clone size; those that give it use once, few, many or a size class.

TRBV15,TRBJ2-7,NA,NA,TGTGCCACCAGCAGAGACTTAATGATGGTAGAGCAGTACTTC,CATSRDLMMVEQYF
TRBV28,TRBJ1-1,NA,NA,TGTGCCAGCAGTGTCCCTCCAACAGCTACCAAAGCTTTCTTT,CASSVPPTATKAFF
TRBV6-5,TRBJ2-7,NA,NA,TGTGCCAGCAGGTCGGGCTCCGAGCAGTACTTC,CASRSGSEQYF
TRBV9,TRBJ2-7,NA,TRBD2,TGTGCCAGCAGCGTTGACCCGACTAGCGCTCTCAACGAGCAGTACTTC,CASSVDPTSALNEQYF
TRBV25-1,TRBJ1-2,NA,TRBD1,TGTGCCACAGGGACAGGGGGAAGTACTAACTATGGCTACACCTTC,CATGTGGSTNYGYTF
TRBV19,TRBJ1-1,NA,NA,TGTGCCAGTAGTCCACACGGGACACCGAACACTGAAGCTTTCTTT,CASSPHGTPNTEAFF
TRBV9,TRBJ2-2,NA,NA,TGTGCCAGCAGCGTAGTGGGACAACACACCGGGGAGCTGTTTTTT,CASSVVGQHTGELFF
TRBV5-4,TRBJ2-2,NA,NA,TGTGCCAGCAGCTTGAAGGACAGACCGAACACCGGGGAGCTGTTTTTT,CASSLKDRPNTGELFF
TRBV5-5,TRBJ1-4,NA,TRBD1,TGTGCCAGCAGCTTGACAGGGGGGAGTGAAAAACTGTTTTTT,CASSLTGGSEKLFF
TRBV7-9,TRBJ2-5,NA,NA,TGTGCCAGCAGCTTAGAACCACTGTACCAAGAGACCCAGTACTTC,CASSLEPLYQETQYF
TRBV9,TRBJ2-3,NA,NA,TGTGCCAGCAGCCTCATGGGGGCGGGGTACACAGATACGCAGTATTTT,CASSLMGAGYTDTQYF
TRBV7-2,TRBJ2-7,NA,NA,TGTGCCAGCAGCTTAGCCGGCGTGGGGTCCTACGAGCAGTACTTC,CASSLAGVGSYEQYF
TRBV5-1,TRBJ2-5,NA,NA,TGCGCCAGCACCGCCTGGGGTGGGCAAGAGACCCAGTACTTC,CASTAWGGQETQYF
TRBV6-1,TRBJ2-7,NA,TRBD2,TGTGCCAGCAGGGGACTAGCAGGCGAGCAGTACTTC,CASRGLAGEQYF
TRBV27,TRBJ2-7,NA,TRBD2,TGTGCCAGCAGTTTATCGGGGACTAGCGGGAGTTGGTACTCCTACGAGCAGTACTTC,CASSLSGTSGSWYSYEQYF
TRBV19,TRBJ2-3,NA,NA,TGTGCCAGTACTCTAGGGGGCACAGATACGCAGTATTTT,CASTLGGTDTQYF
TRBV5-1,TRBJ2-3,NA,NA,TGCGCCAGCAGTAAAACCAGGGCAGATACGCAGTATTTT,CASSKTRADTQYF
TRBV5-1,TRBJ1-5,NA,NA,TGCGCCAGCAGCTTGTTGGGGGCAAGCAATCAGCCCCAGCATTTT,CASSLLGASNQPQHF
TRBV9,TRBJ2-3,once,NA,TGTGCCAGCAGCGTAAGGGCAACAGATACGCAGTATTTT,CASSVRATDTQYF
TRBV7-9,TRBJ2-2,NA,TRBD2,TGTGCCAGCAGGGCGGGAGTGGACGGGGAGCTGTTTTTT,CASRAGVDGELFF
TRBV7-8,TRBJ2-1,NA,TRBD2,TGTGCCAGCAGCTTAGCAGGGGCGGGAGGGCCGGATGAGCAGTTCTTC,CASSLAGAGGPDEQFF
TRBV6-1,TRBJ1-4,NA,NA,TGTGCCAGCAGTGGGACAGACGCAACTAATGAAAAACTGTTTTTT,CASSGTDATNEKLFF
TRBV18,TRBJ2-1,NA,TRBD2,TGTGCCAGCTCACCTATAGCGGGCTCCTACAATGAGCAGTTCTTC,CASSPIAGSYNEQFF
TRBV6-5,TRBJ2-7,NA,NA,TGTGCCAGCACCTCCCCAGGGCCTTACGAGCAGTACTTC,CASTSPGPYEQYF
TRBV7-9,TRBJ2-1,NA,TRBD2,TGTGCCAGCAGCGCAACCGGGACTAGCGGGAACAATGAGCAGTTCTTC,CASSATGTSGNNEQFF
TRBV18,TRBJ1-5,NA,TRBD1,TGTGCCAGCTCACGCGGGACAGGGCTCCAGCCCCAGCATTTT,CASSRGTGLQPQHF
TRBV9,TRBJ1-2,NA,TRBD1,TGTGCCAGCAGCCCATCAGGGACGGGACAGGGGATTTACTTACTCACCTTC,CASSPSGTGQGIYLLTF
TRBV7-2,TRBJ1-2,NA,NA,TGTGCCAGCAGCCCTCGGGGGCGGCGTGGGGGCTACACCTTC,CASSPRGRRGGYTF
TRBV11-2,TRBJ2-1,NA,TRBD2,TGTGCCAGCAGCTTAGGCGGACTAGTTGAGCACAATGAGCAGTTCTTC,CASSLGGLVEHNEQFF
TRBV7-9,TRBJ2-3,NA,NA,TGTGCCAGCAGCCTTGGACAGTACACAGATACGCAGTATTTT,CASSLGQYTDTQYF
TRBV18,TRBJ1-1,NA,NA,TGTGCCAGCTCCCTCCGGCAGGGAGGGGACACTGAAGCTTTCTTT,CASSLRQGGDTEAFF
TRBV28,TRBJ2-7,NA,NA,TGTGCCAGCAGACAGGGTTCCTACGAGCAGTACTTC,CASRQGSYEQYF
TRBV2,TRBJ2-7,NA,TRBD1,TGTGCCAGCACTGTACAGGGGTCTTTTTACGAGCAGTACTTC,CASTVQGSFYEQYF
TRBV7-2,TRBJ2-5,NA,TRBD2,TGTGCCAGCAGCTTAATCACGGGAGGAGAGACCCAGTACTTC,CASSLITGGETQYF
TRBV28,TRBJ2-3,NA,TRBD2,TGTGCCAGCCGGGGGACTAGCGGGAGGACCACAGATACGCAGTATTTT,CASRGTSGRTTDTQYF
TRBV28,TRBJ1-5,once,NA,TGTGCCAGCAGTGCCCATGAGGGGGATAGCAATCAGCCCCAGCATTTT,CASSAHEGDSNQPQHF
TRBV30,TRBJ1-5,NA,NA,TGTGCCTGGAGTCTGGGGGCAAGGAGCAATCAGCCCCAGCATTTT,CAWSLGARSNQPQHF
TRBV4-1,TRBJ2-5,NA,NA,TGCGCCAGCAGCCAAGAATGGGGGACCCAGTACTTC,CASSQEWGTQYF
TRBV7-2,TRBJ2-3,NA,TRBD2,TGTGCCAGCAGTCCTACCCAGCGGGAGCGCACAGATACGCAGTATTTT,CASSPTQRERTDTQYF
TRBV7-2,TRBJ2-4,NA,NA,TGTGCCAGCAGCTTAGACGGGGCTGGCCGAATTCAGTACTTC,CASSLDGAGRIQYF